Each of the 14 T cell receptor beta chains below was sequenced from the same sample in a study of cytomegalovirus exposure and HLA in healthy donors. This PCR relied on a set of 60 Vbeta primers and 13 Jbeta primers. Only in-frame clones appear in the TCRdb table, and some are missing; sequencing was by immunoSEQ multiplex PCR. Of a few hundred thousand clones listed, approximately 80% are singletons. Specimen: PBMCs. All receptors derive from a girl aged 10-17 years in good health and CMV-seronegative.

V gene TRBV28 combines with J gene TRBJ1-3; 9 bases line up with TRBD1. The germline gives CDR1 MDHEN, CDR2 SYDVKM. This CDR3 spans 16 amino acids. With 6 bases clipped from V and 5 bases from J, the junction kept 11 bases outside the gene matches. The CDR3 DNA reads TGTGCCAGCAGAACGCTTGGGACAGGGAGGAGAAACACCATATATTTT. Its protein is CASRTLGTGRRNTIYF.

The chain links TRBV18 to TRBJ1-2, with D unclear. The CDR3 runs 14 residues. Germline CDR1 and CDR2: KGHSH and LQKENI. The V and J ends lost 3 bases and 2 bases respectively, with 10 bases between them. CDR3 loop: CASSPGSGNYGYTF. As DNA, the CDR3 is TGTGCCAGCTCACCCGGATCGGGGAACTATGGCTACACCTTC.

The DNA of the CDR3 is TGTGCCAGCAGTCTACAGGGGCTTGGTTCATCTCAATATGGCTACACCTTC. Translating it yields CASSLQGLGSSQYGYTF. J is TRBJ1-2 and V is TRBV2; 7 bases align to TRBD1. With 5 bases clipped from V and 5 bases from J, the junction kept 17 bases outside the gene matches. This CDR3 has 17 residues. Germline V gene lookup returns CDR1 SNHLY and CDR2 FYNNEI.

The rearrangement joins TRBV14 to TRBJ2-1; D is uncertain. Per the germline V gene, CDR1 is SGHDN and CDR2 is FVKESK. The V gene lost 0 bases and the J gene lost 9 bases, with 9 bases spanning the gap. The CDR3 runs to 13 residues. CDR3 residues: CASSQDLPGEQFF. CDR3 nucleotides: TGTGCCAGCAGCCAAGATCTACCGGGTGAGCAGTTCTTC. The full variable domain, in which reference TRBV14 and TRBJ2-1 provide the parts outside the CDR3, is EAGVTQFPSHSVIEKGQTVTLRCDPISGHDNLYWYRRVMGKEIKFLLHFVKESKQDESGMPNNRFLAERTGGTYSTLKVQPAELEDSGVYFCASSQDLPGEQFFGPGTRLTVL.

In this sample, this clone turned up once. The chain couples TRBV15 to TRBJ1-3; unclear D gene. Germline assignment: CDR1 LNHNV and CDR2 YYDKDF (reference sequence). This CDR3 comprises 15 residues. V dropped 0 bases and J dropped 8 bases, with 14 bases sitting between them. The chain's CDR3 is CATSRDRIQRDTIYF. Written as DNA, the CDR3 is TGTGCCACCAGCAGAGATAGGATACAGAGGGACACCATATATTTT.

The J gene is TRBJ2-7, the V gene TRBV28; tentative D call: TRBD1 (6 bases). The germline gives CDR1 MDHEN, CDR2 SYDVKM. The CDR3 is 14 amino acids. V was shortened by 2 bases and J by 3 bases, with 11 bases between the two germline ends. In DNA form, the CDR3 reads TGTGCCAGCAGTTTAGAGACAGGAGTCTACGAGCAGTACTTC. Translating it yields CASSLETGVYEQYF.

V is TRBV6-4 and J is TRBJ1-4, with a possible D match to TRBD1 (6 bases). The CDR3 is made up of 20 amino acids. Trimming stripped 6 bases from V and 7 bases from J, with 33 bases between. Germline CDR1 is MRHNA and CDR2 is SNTAGT. This CDR3 is CASSLTGLRRISIRGEKLFF. The CDR3 DNA follows: TGTGCCAGCAGCCTGACAGGCCTAAGAAGGATATCAATACGTGGTGAAAAACTGTTTTTT.

J is TRBJ2-3 and V is TRBV28, with TRBD2 identical over 8 bases. V lost 5 bases to trimming and J lost 0 bases; unmatched junction nucleotides: 16. CDR1 MDHEN and CDR2 SYDVKM come from the germline V gene. The CDR3 totals 19 residues. The chain's CDR3 is CASSPTPGLVRSSTDTQYF. The DNA of the CDR3 is TGTGCCAGCAGTCCCACCCCGGGACTAGTAAGGTCTAGCACAGATACGCAGTATTTT.

The chain recombines TRBV5-1 with TRBJ2-3, with 8 bases lining up with TRBD2. Germline CDR1 SGHRS, CDR2 YFSETQ. Trimming cost V 2 bases and J 0 bases; bases outside gene matches: 14. This CDR3 has 19 residues. CDR3 DNA sequence: TGCGCCAGCAGCTTATCGGGCGGGATTAGCGGGACTAGCACAGATACGCAGTATTTT. This translates into CASSLSGGISGTSTDTQYF.

The chain uses TRBV7-2 and TRBJ1-2; weak D call: TRBD1 (5 bases). The CDR3 runs 14 residues. Trimming pared 2 bases from V and 6 bases from J, leaving 13 bases between. The germline CDR1 and CDR2 sequences are SGHTA and FQGNSA. CDR3 DNA: TGTGCCAGCAGCTTAAATGTGGGGGGAAATGGCTACACCTTC. Amino acids: CASSLNVGGNGYTF.

The chain employs TRBV28 and TRBJ1-5; D is possibly TRBD1 (5 bases). V was pared by 5 bases and J by 9 bases, with 17 bases between. CDR1 and CDR2 from the germline V gene are MDHEN and SYDVKM. The CDR3 spans 14 residues. The CDR3 DNA follows: TGTGCCAGCAGTCCCGTGGGGGGAGTAGGGCCCCAGCATTTT. It translates to CASSPVGGVGPQHF.

This chain uses TRBV5-8 with TRBJ1-3, with unresolved D. V shed 2 bases and J shed 1 base, with 7 bases lying between them. Germline-derived CDR1 and CDR2 are SGHTS and YDEGEE. The CDR3 length is 14 residues. CDR3 loop: CASSFTGSGNTIYF. In DNA form, the CDR3 reads TGTGCCAGCAGCTTTACGGGATCTGGAAACACCATATATTTT.

This rearrangement joins TRBV6-5 to TRBJ1-2; D not resolved. The length of the CDR3 is 14 residues. V lost 6 bases and J lost 1, with 12 bases in between. Germline V gives CDR1 MNHEY, CDR2 SVGAGI. CDR3 DNA: TGTGCCAGCAGCTCCCGCCAGGATAACTATGGCTACACCTTC. Translated: CASSSRQDNYGYTF.

The V and J genes are TRBV7-3 and TRBJ1-1; D possibly corresponds to TRBD1 (5 bases). The CDR3 totals 15 residues. V dropped 3 bases and J dropped 5 bases, with 16 bases sitting between them. Germline V gene sequence: CDR1 SGHTA, CDR2 FQGTGA. This CDR3 is CASSLMSGGRTEAFF. CDR3 nucleotide sequence: TGTGCCAGCAGCTTGATGTCTGGGGGGAGGACTGAAGCTTTCTTT.